Sequencing of this TCR beta chain was carried out in a study of shared clonotypes between healthy human individuals. The V gene's germline CDR1 is MDHEN and CDR2 SYDVKM. V was clipped by 5 bases and J by 4 bases; unmatched bases: 8. This CDR3 region has 16 residues. Using immunoSEQ multiplex PCR, the repertoire was profiled, and TCRdb retains in-frame clones only, with some absent. This sample has 470,000 or so clones, with about 72% found just once. This TCR derives from a woman between 35 and 50 years old in good health. Some clones in this sample may be carry-over from other donors' samples. V usage is TRBV28 and J usage is TRBJ2-1, with TRBD2 identical over 10 bases. The specimen sequenced was PBMCs. The CDR3 sequence: CASSPAGTSVYNEQFF. The CDR3 nucleotides are TGTGCCAGCAGTCCCGCCGGGACTAGCGTTTACAATGAGCAGTTCTTC.